This TCR beta chain is drawn from a study of T-cell reconstitution after alpha-beta-depleted transplantation in children. Unique molecular identifiers featured in how the TCRbeta library was prepared. A single record per CDR3 protein comes from TCRdb applying MiXCR to the PCR reads. This repertoire shows 200,000 to 250,000 distinct CDR3 sequences, roughly 11% found once; its top ten account for 28%. Findings of the study overall: It was newly produced T cells that mostly accounted for T-cell counts and diversity one year after transplant.

In this sample, this clonotype turned up a few times. The target antigen is unknown. This clonotype originated in a child less than two years old with acute myeloid leukemia, due to receive a stem cell transplant. This specimen consisted of PBMCs, obtained before TCRalphabeta/CD19-depleted stem cell transplant.

CDR3 nucleotides: TGTGCCACCAGTGATCGTGGACAGTTCTATGGCTACACCTTC. This codes for CATSDRGQFYGYTF. This chain joins TRBV24-1 and TRBJ1-2, with a tentative D call TRBD1 (6 bases). Trimming removed 3 bases at V and 4 bases at J, with 11 bases between. CDR1 is KGHDR, CDR2 SFDVKD, per germline. This CDR3 has 14 amino acids.